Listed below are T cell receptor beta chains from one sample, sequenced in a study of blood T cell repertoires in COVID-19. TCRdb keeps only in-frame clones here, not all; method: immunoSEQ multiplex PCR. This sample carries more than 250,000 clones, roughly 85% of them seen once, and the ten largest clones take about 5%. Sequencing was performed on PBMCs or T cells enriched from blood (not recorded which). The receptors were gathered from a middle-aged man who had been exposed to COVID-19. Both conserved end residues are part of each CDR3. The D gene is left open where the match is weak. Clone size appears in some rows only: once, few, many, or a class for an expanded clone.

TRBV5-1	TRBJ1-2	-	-	CASSLAMTGNYGYTF	TGCGCCAGCAGCTTGGCCATGACAGGAAACTATGGCTACACCTTC
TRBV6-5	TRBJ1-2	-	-	CASSRQEGYGYTF	TGTGCCAGCAGCCGACAGGAAGGCTATGGCTACACCTTC
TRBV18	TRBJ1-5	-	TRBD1	CASSPGGPQPQHF	TGTGCCAGCTCGCCAGGGGGCCCCCAGCCCCAGCATTTT
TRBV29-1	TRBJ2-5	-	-	CSVVWGDSQETQYF	TGCAGCGTTGTTTGGGGGGACAGTCAAGAGACCCAGTACTTC
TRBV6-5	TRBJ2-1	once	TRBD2	CASRPGLYNEQFF	TGTGCCAGCAGGCCGGGACTATACAATGAGCAGTTCTTC
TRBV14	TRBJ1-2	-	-	CASSQAFYGYTF	TGTGCCAGCAGCCAGGCTTTCTATGGCTACACCTTC
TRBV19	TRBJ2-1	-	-	CACTGFDEQFF	TGTGCCTGCACAGGGTTCGATGAGCAGTTCTTC
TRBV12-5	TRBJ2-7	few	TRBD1	CASGWGTGSYEQYF	TGTGCTAGTGGTTGGGGGACAGGGTCCTACGAGCAGTACTTC
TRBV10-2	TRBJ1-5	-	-	CASSDLGPQHF	TGCGCCAGCAGCGACCTAGGTCCCCAGCATTTT
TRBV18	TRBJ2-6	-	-	CASRDSSGANVLTF	TGTGCCAGCCGAGACAGCTCTGGGGCCAACGTCCTGACTTTC
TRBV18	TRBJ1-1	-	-	CASSLGQNTEAFF	TGTGCCAGCTCACTGGGACAGAACACTGAAGCTTTCTTT
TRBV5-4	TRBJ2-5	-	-	CASRPGPTGNEETQYF	TGTGCCAGCAGACCCGGCCCTACAGGGAACGAAGAGACCCAGTACTTC
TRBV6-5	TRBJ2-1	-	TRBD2	CASSYLAGVGEQFF	TGTGCCAGCAGTTACCTAGCGGGAGTGGGTGAGCAGTTCTTC
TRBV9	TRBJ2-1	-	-	CASSVGGSLSNEQFF	TGTGCCAGCAGCGTAGGTGGCAGTTTATCCAATGAGCAGTTCTTC
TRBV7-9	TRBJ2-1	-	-	CASSLGASNEQFF	TGTGCCAGCAGCTTAGGTGCTAGCAATGAGCAGTTCTTC
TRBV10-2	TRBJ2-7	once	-	CASSVSALSYEQYF	TGCGCCAGCAGTGTGTCAGCTCTCTCCTACGAGCAGTACTTC
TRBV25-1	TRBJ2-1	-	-	CASSDDRSIVGEQFF	TGTGCCAGCAGTGACGACAGAAGCATAGTGGGTGAGCAGTTCTTC
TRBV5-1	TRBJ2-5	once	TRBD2	CASSLAGVGFGETQYF	TGCGCCAGCAGCTTAGCGGGAGTCGGTTTCGGGGAGACCCAGTACTTC
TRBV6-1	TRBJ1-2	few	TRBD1	CASSEAKGAGYGYTF	TGTGCCAGCAGTGAAGCCAAGGGGGCCGGGTATGGCTACACCTTC
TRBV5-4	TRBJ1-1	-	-	CASSSDTEAFF	TGTGCCAGCAGCAGCGACACTGAAGCTTTCTTT
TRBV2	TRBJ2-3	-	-	CASSPTGVADTQYF	TGTGCCAGCAGCCCGACGGGAGTGGCAGATACGCAGTATTTT
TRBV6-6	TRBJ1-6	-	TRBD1	CASARQGNSPLHF	TGTGCCAGCGCACGACAGGGAAACTCACCCCTCCACTTT
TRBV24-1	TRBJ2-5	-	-	CATSDIQETQYF	TGTGCCACCAGTGATATACAAGAGACCCAGTACTTC
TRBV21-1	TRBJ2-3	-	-	CASSKRQANTQYF	TGTGCCAGCAGCAAAAGGCAGGCGAATACGCAGTATTTT
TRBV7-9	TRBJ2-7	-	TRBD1	CASSFKPGQGRYEQYF	TGTGCCAGCAGTTTTAAACCGGGACAGGGTAGATACGAGCAGTACTTC
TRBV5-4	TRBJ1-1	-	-	CASSLSGGSTEAFF	TGTGCCAGCAGCTTGTCCGGGGGGAGCACTGAAGCTTTCTTT
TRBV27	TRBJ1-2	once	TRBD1	CASSNTRGQATRYYGYTF	TGTGCCAGCAGTAACACTAGGGGACAGGCGACCCGATACTATGGCTACACCTTC
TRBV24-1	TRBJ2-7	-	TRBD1	CASSGTENYEQYF	TGTGCCTCCTCCGGGACAGAGAACTACGAGCAGTACTTC
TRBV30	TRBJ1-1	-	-	CAWSRGLDTEAFF	TGTGCCTGGAGCAGGGGTTTGGACACTGAAGCTTTCTTT
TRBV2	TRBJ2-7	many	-	CAGTSFYEQYF	TGTGCCGGAACTAGTTTCTACGAGCAGTACTTC
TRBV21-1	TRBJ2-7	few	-	CASTTDPVRCVQYF	TGTGCCAGCACCACAGACCCTGTAAGGTGCGTGCAGTACTTC
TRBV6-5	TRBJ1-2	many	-	CASRLVTANYGYTF	TGTGCCAGCAGATTGGTCACAGCTAACTATGGCTACACCTTC
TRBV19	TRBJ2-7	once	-	CASSTDTFYEQYF	TGTGCCAGTAGTACGGACACCTTCTACGAGCAGTACTTC
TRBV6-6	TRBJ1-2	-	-	CASSYSRVSYGYTF	TGTGCCAGCAGTTACTCGAGGGTTAGTTATGGCTACACCTTC
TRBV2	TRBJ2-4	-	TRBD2	CASSTLAGGLAKNIQYF	TGTGCCAGCTCCACCTTAGCGGGAGGCCTAGCCAAAAACATTCAGTACTTC
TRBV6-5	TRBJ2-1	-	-	CASSPPRAYNEQFF	TGTGCCAGCAGTCCGCCGAGGGCCTACAATGAGCAGTTCTTC
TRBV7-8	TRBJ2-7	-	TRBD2	CASSLARSGKVYEQYF	TGTGCCAGCAGCTTAGCGCGAAGCGGGAAGGTCTACGAGCAGTACTTC
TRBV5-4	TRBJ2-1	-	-	CASSLDRSQNEQFF	TGTGCCAGCAGCTTGGACAGGTCTCAAAATGAGCAGTTCTTC
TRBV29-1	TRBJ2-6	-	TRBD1	CSVMAGGPRSGANVLTF	TGCAGCGTTATGGCAGGGGGCCCGAGATCTGGGGCCAACGTCCTGACTTTC
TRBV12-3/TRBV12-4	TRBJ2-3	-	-	CASSWSGDTQYF	TGTGCCAGCAGCTGGAGCGGGGATACGCAGTATTTT
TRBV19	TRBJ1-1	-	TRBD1	CASIPLRTGENTEAFF	TGTGCCAGTATCCCCCTCCGGACAGGGGAGAACACTGAAGCTTTCTTT
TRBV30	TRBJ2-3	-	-	CAWSGGLRFIDTQYF	TGTGCCTGGAGTGGCGGTTTGAGGTTCATAGATACGCAGTATTTT
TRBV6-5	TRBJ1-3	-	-	CATRDSISGNTIYF	TGTGCCACTAGAGACAGCATTTCTGGAAACACCATATATTTT